The present entry profiles one TCR beta chain with its context. Its antigen remains unidentified. The entry originates in a study of T cell responses to AZD1222 COVID-19 vaccine. The study's findings and limits: The donor group comprised mostly white British people and more females; the analysis possibly underestimated clonal diversity. Regions left unmutated in variants are reportedly the target of nearly half of spike-specific TCRs. The study found Spike-specific TCR breadth and depth rose after two AZD1222 doses. Just a handful of people given AZD1222 tested seropositive at baseline.

The protocol was immunoSEQ multiplex PCR, while the TCRdb copy is restricted to in-frame clones and leaves out a portion. Among approximately 90,000 clones, approximately 90% were seen once, and the ten largest hold about 2.2%. The CDR3 extends over 14 amino acids. The germline V gene has CDR1 MDHEN and CDR2 SYDVKM. V dropped 6 bases and J dropped 2 bases, with 11 bases sitting between them. The sequence derives from an adult in good health. The chain recombines TRBV28 with TRBJ1-5; no reliable D call. The sequencing used peripheral blood, collected on day 0 of AZD1222 vaccination. The CDR3 protein is CASSPSLGNQPQHF. DNA of the CDR3: TGTGCCAGCAGCCCGAGTTTGGGCAATCAGCCCCAGCATTTT. The full variable domain, in which reference TRBV28 and TRBJ1-5 provide the parts outside the CDR3, is DVKVTQSSRYLVKRTGEKVFLECVQDMDHENMFWYRQDPGLGLRLIYFSYDVKMKEKGDIPEGYSVSREKKERFSLILESASTNQTSMYLCASSPSLGNQPQHFGDGTRLSIL.